This TCR beta chain was identified during a study of T cells after yellow fever vaccination. The CDR3 extends over 16 amino acids. Germline loops: CDR1 LNHDA, CDR2 SQIVND (reference sequence). V was clipped by 7 bases and J by 2 bases, with 18 bases between them. A process of 5'RACE template switching, which added a universal primer site and UMIs, was used to make TCR cDNA. TCRdb re-called the 5' RACE reads with MiXCR, one entry per CDR3 protein. Of tens of thousands of distinct CDR3 sequences in the sample, roughly 3.3% were seen once. Study observations and caveats: The study noted that FACS-sorted repertoires could contain abundant clonotypes contaminating from the bulk population. Most primary-vaccination clones recurred post-booster (under 98% CD4, around 88% CD8). The day 0 sorted memory subsets showed almost all vaccine-responding clonotypes to be undetectable.

This clonotype was picked up many times. Source: PBMCs, either bulk or a sorted T-cell subset (CD4+, CD8+, memory, or dextramer-sorted; not recorded which), taken around 45 days after the first yellow fever vaccination. This receptor was obtained from a man aged 18 to 29 who received the YFV17D yellow fever vaccine. The J gene is TRBJ1-5, the V gene TRBV19; perhaps TRBD1 as D (5 bases). The CDR3 region is CASNPRGMEGNQPQHF. The CDR3 nucleotides read TGTGCCAGTAACCCCCGGGGGATGGAGGGCAATCAGCCCCAGCATTTT.